What follows are 6 T cell receptor beta chains derived from one specimen sequenced in a study of monozygotic twins with inflammatory bowel disease. From its re-call of the 5' RACE reads, TCRdb lists each CDR3 protein once, without DNA. The sample holds more than 300,000 distinct CDR3 sequences. The sequenced material came from blood. The receptor set was obtained from a human donor with ulcerative colitis or Crohn's disease, or a healthy co-twin of an affected twin (not recorded which).

The chain uses TRBV15 and TRBJ2-1; TCRdb reports TRBD2, a call that lacks DNA to check it against. This CDR3 is built from 15 residues. CDR1 is LNHNV and CDR2 is YYDKDF in the germline V gene (reference sequence). Here the CDR3 reads CATRKGPWGNNEQFF.

The V and J genes are TRBV7-9 and TRBJ1-4. This CDR3 contains 14 residues. Germline CDR1 is SEHNR and CDR2 is FQNEAQ (reference sequence). CDR3 sequence reads: CASGRDSTNEKLFF. Looking up the rest from reference TRBV7-9 and TRBJ1-4 gives the full variable domain: DTGVSQNPRHKITKRGQNVTFRCDPISEHNRLYWYRQTLGQGPEFLTYFQNEAQLEKSRLLSDRFSAERPKGSFSTLEIQRTEQGDSAMYLCASGRDSTNEKLFFGSGTQLSVL.

This chain links TRBV6-5 with TRBJ2-7; lacking DNA, the TRBD1 call made by TCRdb goes unchecked. CDR3 length: 16 amino acids. Germline V gene lookup returns CDR1 MNHEY and CDR2 SVGAGI. CDR3 sequence: CASSYSGSRGLYEQYF.

The gene calls are TRBV7-2 and TRBJ2-3; with no DNA, the TCRdb D assignment of TRBD1 cannot be verified. Per germline, CDR1 SGHTA and CDR2 FQGNSA. The CDR3 consists of 14 residues. CDR3 amino acids: CASSYLGATDTQYF.

The chain uses TRBV4-3 and TRBJ2-1; TCRdb calls TRBD2, which cannot be checked without DNA. This CDR3 has 19 amino acids. Germline CDR1 and CDR2: LGHNA and YSLEER. CDR3: CASSQDRSRGLADYNEQFF.

This chain links TRBV12-3 or TRBV12-4 with TRBJ2-1; the D gene TCRdb calls, TRBD1, cannot be checked with no DNA. The CDR3 is 14 amino acids. Here the CDR3 reads CASSPGQGYNEQFF.